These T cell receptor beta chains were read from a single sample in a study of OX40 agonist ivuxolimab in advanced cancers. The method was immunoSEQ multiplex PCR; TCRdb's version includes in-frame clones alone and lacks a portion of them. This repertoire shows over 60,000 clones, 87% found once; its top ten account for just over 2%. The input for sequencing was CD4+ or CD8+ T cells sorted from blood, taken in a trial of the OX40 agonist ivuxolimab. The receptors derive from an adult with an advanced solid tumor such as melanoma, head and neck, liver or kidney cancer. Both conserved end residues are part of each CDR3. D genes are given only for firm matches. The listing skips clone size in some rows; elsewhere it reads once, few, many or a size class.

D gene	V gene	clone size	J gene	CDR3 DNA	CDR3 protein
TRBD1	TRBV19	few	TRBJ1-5	TGTGCCAGTAGTATGGGACAGGGGGGGTATCAGCCCCAGCATTTT	CASSMGQGGYQPQHF
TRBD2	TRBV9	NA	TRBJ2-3	TGTGCCAGCAGCACATCACCACCGGGACTAGCGGGACAATCAGCCACAGATACGCAGTATTTT	CASSTSPPGLAGQSATDTQYF
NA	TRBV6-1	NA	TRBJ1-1	TGTGCCAGCACCCTAAGGGAACTTGTGAACACTGAAGCTTTCTTT	CASTLRELVNTEAFF
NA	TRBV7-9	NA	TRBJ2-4	TGTGCCAGCAGCCTCAGGGGAGGTATGGACATTCAGTACTTC	CASSLRGGMDIQYF
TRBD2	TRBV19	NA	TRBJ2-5	TGTGCCAGTAGTCGGGACCACTCTAGCGGGAGGGCTCGAGAGACCCAGTACTTC	CASSRDHSSGRARETQYF
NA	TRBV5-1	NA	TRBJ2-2	TGCGCCAGCAGCTTGGCCACCAGGGGGGACACCGGGGAGCTGTTTTTT	CASSLATRGDTGELFF
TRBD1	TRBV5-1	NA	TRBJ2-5	TGCGCCAGCAGCTTAGATCGGACAGGGGGCTCTTCGGAGACCCAGTACTTC	CASSLDRTGGSSETQYF
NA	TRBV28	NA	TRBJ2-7	TGTGCCAGCAGTTTATCTGGGGGAGTGGTGACACCGCCCTACGAGCAGTACTTC	CASSLSGGVVTPPYEQYF
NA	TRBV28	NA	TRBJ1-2	TGTGCCAGCAGTACCGCAGGGAGGGCCCCCGTCTATGGCTACACCTTC	CASSTAGRAPVYGYTF
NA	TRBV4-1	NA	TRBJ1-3	TGCGCCAGCAGCCAAGATCTCGCGATCTCTGGAAACACCATATATTTT	CASSQDLAISGNTIYF
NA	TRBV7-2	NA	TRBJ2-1	TGTGCCAGCAGCTTGAGGGAGCTCTTGAATGAGCAGTTCTTC	CASSLRELLNEQFF
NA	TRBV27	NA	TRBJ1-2	TGTGCCAGCAGCTTTAAGGAGGGTACCTATGGCTACACCTTC	CASSFKEGTYGYTF
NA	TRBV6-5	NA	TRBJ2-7	TGTGCCAGCAACACAGCCCGGAGCGAGCAGTACTTC	CASNTARSEQYF
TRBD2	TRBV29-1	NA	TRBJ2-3	TGCAGCGTTGAGGCAGGACTAGCGGGGGGGAATACGCAGTATTTT	CSVEAGLAGGNTQYF
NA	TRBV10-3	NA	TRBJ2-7	TGTGCCATCAGTGCTACGACAGCTGGATTGGACGAGCAGTACTTC	CAISATTAGLDEQYF
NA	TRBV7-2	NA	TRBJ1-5	TGTGCCAGCAGCTTAGAGTTGAGAAAAAATCAGCCCCAGCATTTT	CASSLELRKNQPQHF
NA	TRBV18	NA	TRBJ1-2	TGTGCCAGCTCACTCGACGGACAGAACTATGGCTACACCTTC	CASSLDGQNYGYTF
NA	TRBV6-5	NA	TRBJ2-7	TGTGCCAGCAGTTACTCGAGGCAATTCTACGAGCAGTACTTC	CASSYSRQFYEQYF
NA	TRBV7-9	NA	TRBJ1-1	TGTGCCAGCAGCCCGAGGGAGGGAAGGGCTAACACTGAAGCTTTCTTT	CASSPREGRANTEAFF
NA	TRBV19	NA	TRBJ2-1	TGTGCCAGTAGCGGCAATGAGCAGTTCTTC	CASSGNEQFF
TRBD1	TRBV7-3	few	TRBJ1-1	TGTGCCAGCAGCTTACAGGGGGAGGGCACTGAAGCTTTCTTT	CASSLQGEGTEAFF
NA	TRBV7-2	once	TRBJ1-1	TGTGCCAGCAGCAGGTCGAGGGTTATGAACACTGAAGCTTTCTTT	CASSRSRVMNTEAFF
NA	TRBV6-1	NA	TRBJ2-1	TGTGCCAGCAGTGCCTACGAAGAGCAGTTCTTC	CASSAYEEQFF
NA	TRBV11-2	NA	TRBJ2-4	TGTGCCAGCAGCTCCGGGACCTCTAACATTCAGTACTTC	CASSSGTSNIQYF
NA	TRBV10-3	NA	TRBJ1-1	TGTGCCATCAGTGAGCAATCGGGGGGGTTTGGAATGAACACTGAAGCTTTCTTT	CAISEQSGGFGMNTEAFF
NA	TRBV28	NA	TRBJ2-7	TGTGCCAGCACCCGTGGGGACAAAACCTACGAGCAGTACTTC	CASTRGDKTYEQYF
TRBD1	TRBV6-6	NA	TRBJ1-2	TGTGCCAGCAGTTACGGACCGGGACAGTATGGCTACACCTTC	CASSYGPGQYGYTF
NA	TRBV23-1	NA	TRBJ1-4	TGCGCCAGCAGTCAATCATGGCAGGAGGCTAATGAAAAACTGTTTTTT	CASSQSWQEANEKLFF
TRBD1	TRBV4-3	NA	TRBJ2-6	TGCGCCAGCAGCCAAGATCTAAGGGACAGGGGAGGAGGGGCCAACGTCCTGACTTTC	CASSQDLRDRGGGANVLTF
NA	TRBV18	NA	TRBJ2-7	TGTGCCAGCTCACCCTCGAGCAACAATCTAAGGGACGAGCAGTACTTC	CASSPSSNNLRDEQYF
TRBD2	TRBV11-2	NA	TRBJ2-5	TGTGCCAGCAGCTTAGGCGGGACTACGTACCAAGAGACCCAGTACTTC	CASSLGGTTYQETQYF
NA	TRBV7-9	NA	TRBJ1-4	TGTGCCAGCAGCCTCTCCCTGGGTGAAAAACTGTTTTTT	CASSLSLGEKLFF
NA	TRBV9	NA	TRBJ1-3	TGTGCCAGCAGCGTAGCTGGGGCCGGGGTTGGAAACACCATATATTTT	CASSVAGAGVGNTIYF
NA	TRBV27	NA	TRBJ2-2	TGTGCCAGCAGTTTTGCGGGGGCGGTCGGGGAGCTGTTTTTT	CASSFAGAVGELFF
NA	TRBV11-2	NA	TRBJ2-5	TGTGCCAGCAGCCCCTTGGAGTTCAGGGAGACCCAGTACTTC	CASSPLEFRETQYF
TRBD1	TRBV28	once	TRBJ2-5	TGTGCCAGCAGTTTGACAGGGGCTGAGACCCAGTACTTC	CASSLTGAETQYF
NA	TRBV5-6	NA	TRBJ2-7	TGTGCCAGCAGCTTGGGGTCGGGAATCTACGAGCAGTACTTC	CASSLGSGIYEQYF
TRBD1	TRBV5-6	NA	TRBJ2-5	TGTGCCAGCAGCTTTTTCTGGACAGGGGAGACCCAGTACTTC	CASSFFWTGETQYF
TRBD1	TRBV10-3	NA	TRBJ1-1	TGTGCCATGGGTGAACAGGGGGCGCGAGCTTTCTTT	CAMGEQGARAFF
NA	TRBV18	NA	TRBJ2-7	TGTGCCAGCTCACCAGGTAGTGAAGAGAACTACGAGCAGTACTTC	CASSPGSEENYEQYF
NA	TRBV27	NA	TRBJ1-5	TGTGCCAGCAGTTTGGTGACAGGCTCGAATCAGCCCCAGCATTTT	CASSLVTGSNQPQHF
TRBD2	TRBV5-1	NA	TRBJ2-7	TGTGCCAGCAGCCCCGTTAGCGGGGCCTCCTACGAGCAGTACTTC	CASSPVSGASYEQYF
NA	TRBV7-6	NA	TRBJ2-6	TGTGCCAGCAGCTTAGTTCTGGGAAACGTCCTGACTTTC	CASSLVLGNVLTF
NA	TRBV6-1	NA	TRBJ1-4	TGTGCCAGCAGTGACGCCGGGGCTAATGAAAAACTGTTTTTT	CASSDAGANEKLFF
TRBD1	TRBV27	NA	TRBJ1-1	TGTGCCAGTATCAGACAGGGCTACACTGAAGCTTTCTTT	CASIRQGYTEAFF
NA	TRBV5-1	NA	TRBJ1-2	TGCGCCAGCAGCTTGGATGGGTTAGTCTTTAACTATGGCTACACCTTC	CASSLDGLVFNYGYTF